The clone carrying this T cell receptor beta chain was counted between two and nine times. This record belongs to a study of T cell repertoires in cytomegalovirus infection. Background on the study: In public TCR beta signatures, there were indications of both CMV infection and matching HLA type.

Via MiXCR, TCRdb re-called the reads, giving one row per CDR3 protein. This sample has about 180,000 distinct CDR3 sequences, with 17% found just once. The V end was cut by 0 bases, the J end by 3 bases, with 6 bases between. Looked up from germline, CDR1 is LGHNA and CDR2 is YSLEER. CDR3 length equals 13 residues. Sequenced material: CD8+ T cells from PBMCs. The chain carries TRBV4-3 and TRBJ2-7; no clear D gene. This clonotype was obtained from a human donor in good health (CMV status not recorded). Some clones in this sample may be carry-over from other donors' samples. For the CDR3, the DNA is TGCGCCAGCAGCCAAGAACACGACTACGAGCAGTACTTC. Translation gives CASSQEHDYEQYF.